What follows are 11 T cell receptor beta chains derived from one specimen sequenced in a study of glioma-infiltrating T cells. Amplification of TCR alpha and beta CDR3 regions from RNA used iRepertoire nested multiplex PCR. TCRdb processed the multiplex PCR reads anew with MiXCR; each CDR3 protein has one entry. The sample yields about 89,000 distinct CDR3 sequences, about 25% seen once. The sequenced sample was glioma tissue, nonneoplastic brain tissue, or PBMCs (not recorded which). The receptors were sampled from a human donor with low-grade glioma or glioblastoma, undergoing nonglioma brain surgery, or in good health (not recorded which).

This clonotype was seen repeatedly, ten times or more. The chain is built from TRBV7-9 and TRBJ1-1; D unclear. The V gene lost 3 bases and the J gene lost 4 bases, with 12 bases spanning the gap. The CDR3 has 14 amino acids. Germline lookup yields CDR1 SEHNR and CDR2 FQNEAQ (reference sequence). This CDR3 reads CASSFALRGTEAFF. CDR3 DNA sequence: TGTGCCAGCAGCTTCGCCTTGAGAGGCACTGAAGCTTTCTTT.

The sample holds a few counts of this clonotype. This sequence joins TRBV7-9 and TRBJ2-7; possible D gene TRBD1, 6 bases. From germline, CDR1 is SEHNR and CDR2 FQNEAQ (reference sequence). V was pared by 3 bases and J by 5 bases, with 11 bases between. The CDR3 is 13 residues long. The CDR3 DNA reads TGTGCCAGCAGCTTGGTAGGGACAAACGAGCAGTACTTC. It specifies CASSLVGTNEQYF. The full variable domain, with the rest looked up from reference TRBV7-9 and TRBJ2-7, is DTGVSQNPRHKITKRGQNVTFRCDPISEHNRLYWYRQTLGQGPEFLTYFQNEAQLEKSRLLSDRFSAERPKGSFSTLEIQRTEQGDSAMYLCASSLVGTNEQYFGPGTRLTVT.

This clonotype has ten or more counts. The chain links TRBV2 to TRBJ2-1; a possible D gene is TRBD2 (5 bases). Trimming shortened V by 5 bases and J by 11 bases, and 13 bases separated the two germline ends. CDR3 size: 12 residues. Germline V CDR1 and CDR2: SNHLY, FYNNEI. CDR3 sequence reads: CASSKSGPQQFF. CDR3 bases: TGTGCCAGCAGTAAAAGCGGCCCACAGCAGTTCTTC.

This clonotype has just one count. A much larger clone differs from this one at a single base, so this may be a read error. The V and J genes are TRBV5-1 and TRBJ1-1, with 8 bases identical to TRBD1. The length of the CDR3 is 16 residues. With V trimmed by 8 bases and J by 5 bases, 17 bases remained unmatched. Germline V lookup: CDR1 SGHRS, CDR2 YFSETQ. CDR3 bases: TGCGCCAGTACAGGGGGAAGGACAGGGACCAAAACTGAAGCTTTCTTT. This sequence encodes CASTGGRTGTKTEAFF. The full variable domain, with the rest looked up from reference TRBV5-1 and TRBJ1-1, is KAGVTQTPRYLIKTRGQQVTLSCSPISGHRSVSWYQQTPGQGLQFLFEYFSETQRNKGNFPGRFSGRQFSNSRSEMNVSTLELGDSALYLCASTGGRTGTKTEAFFGQGTRLTVV.

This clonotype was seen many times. CDR3 sequence reads: CASSEGQGAVSYEQYF. DNA of the CDR3: TGTGCCAGCAGTGAAGGACAGGGGGCAGTCTCCTACGAGCAGTACTTC. The V gene is TRBV25-1, the J gene TRBJ2-7, with 11 bases aligning to TRBD1. Losses at the gene ends were 2 bases for V and 0 bases for J; bases not matched to a gene: 3. Germline V CDR1 and CDR2: MGHDK, SYGVNS. CDR3 length equals 16 residues.

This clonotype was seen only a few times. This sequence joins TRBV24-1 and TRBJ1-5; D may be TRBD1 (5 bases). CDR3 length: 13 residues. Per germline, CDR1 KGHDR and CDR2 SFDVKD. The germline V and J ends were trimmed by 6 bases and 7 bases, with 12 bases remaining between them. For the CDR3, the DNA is TGTGCCACCAGTCCCGGGGGAGGACAGCCCCAGCATTTT. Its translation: CATSPGGGQPQHF.

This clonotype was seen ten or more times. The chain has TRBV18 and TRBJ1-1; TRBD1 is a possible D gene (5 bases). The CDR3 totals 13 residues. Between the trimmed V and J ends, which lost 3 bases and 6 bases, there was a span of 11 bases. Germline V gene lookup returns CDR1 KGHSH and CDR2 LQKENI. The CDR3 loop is CASSPFDSAEAFF. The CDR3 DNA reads TGTGCCAGCTCACCCTTCGACAGCGCTGAAGCTTTCTTT.

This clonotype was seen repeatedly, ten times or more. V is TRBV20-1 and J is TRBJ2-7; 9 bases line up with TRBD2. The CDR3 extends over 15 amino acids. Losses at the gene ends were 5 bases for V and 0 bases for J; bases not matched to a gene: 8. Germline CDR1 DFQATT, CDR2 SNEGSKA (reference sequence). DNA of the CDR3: TGCAGTGCTTATCCACTGACTAGCGGCTCCTACGAGCAGTACTTC. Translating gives CSAYPLTSGSYEQYF.

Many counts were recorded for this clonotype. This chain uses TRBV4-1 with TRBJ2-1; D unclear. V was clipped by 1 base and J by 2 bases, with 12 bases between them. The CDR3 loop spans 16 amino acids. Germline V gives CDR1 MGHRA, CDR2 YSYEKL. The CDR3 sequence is CASSQGARAAYNEQFF. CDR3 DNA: TGCGCCAGCAGCCAAGGTGCGCGTGCTGCCTACAATGAGCAGTTCTTC.

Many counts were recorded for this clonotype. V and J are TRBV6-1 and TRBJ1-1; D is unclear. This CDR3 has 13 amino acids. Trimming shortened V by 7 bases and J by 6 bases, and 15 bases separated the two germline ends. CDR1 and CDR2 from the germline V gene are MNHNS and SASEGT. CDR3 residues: CASIVRLFSEAFF. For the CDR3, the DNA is TGTGCCAGCATAGTACGGTTGTTCTCTGAAGCTTTCTTT.

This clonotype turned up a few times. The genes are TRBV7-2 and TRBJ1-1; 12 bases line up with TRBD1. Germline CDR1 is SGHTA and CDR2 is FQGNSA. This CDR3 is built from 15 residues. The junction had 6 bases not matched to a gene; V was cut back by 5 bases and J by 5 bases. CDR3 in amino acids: CASSSRDRGLTEAFF. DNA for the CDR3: TGTGCCAGCAGCAGCCGGGACAGGGGGCTTACTGAAGCTTTCTTT.